Following are 26 T cell receptor beta chains from one sample sequenced in a study of blood T cell repertoires in COVID-19. The data were produced by immunoSEQ multiplex PCR, yet TCRdb's version contains in-frame clones alone and is incomplete. Among some 54,000 clones listed, approximately 80% were seen once. What was sequenced was peripheral blood. All receptors derive from a man aged 65 to 85 with active COVID-19.

The J gene is TRBJ2-5, the V gene TRBV2; 8 nucleotides line up with TRBD1. V trimming: 4 bases; J trimming: 3 bases; junction bases outside the gene matches: 1. The CDR3 is made up of 13 amino acids. Germline lookup yields CDR1 SNHLY and CDR2 FYNNEI. DNA of the CDR3: TGTGCCAGCAGTGGGGACAGGAAAGAGACCCAGTACTTC. It encodes CASSGDRKETQYF.

This rearrangement joins TRBV28 to TRBJ1-2; unclear D gene. The CDR3 sequence is 15 residues long. Germline V gene data show CDR1 as MDHEN and CDR2 as SYDVKM. Trimming took off 3 bases at V and 6 bases at J, with 17 bases between the two ends. The CDR3 nucleotides are TGTGCCAGCAGTTTCTCCTCAGCGGGGAAGGATGGCTACACCTTC. The encoded protein is CASSFSSAGKDGYTF.

The chain uses TRBV19 and TRBJ2-7; tentatively, D is TRBD1 (5 bases). CDR3 length: 16 amino acids. V was clipped by 4 bases and J by 3 bases, with 19 bases between them. Germline-derived CDR1 and CDR2 are LNHDA and SQIVND (reference sequence). CDR3 protein: CASSTQTVNGDYEQYF. The CDR3, as DNA: TGTGCCAGTAGTACGCAGACAGTGAATGGTGACTACGAGCAGTACTTC.

CDR3 coding DNA: TGTGCCAAGTTCGCGGAGGGGAAGTATAATTCACCCCTCCACTTT. Translated, it gives CAKFAEGKYNSPLHF. V usage is TRBV27 and J usage is TRBJ1-6; perhaps TRBD1 as D (5 bases). From germline, CDR1 is MNHEY and CDR2 SMNVEV (reference sequence). The length of the CDR3 is 15 residues. V lost 10 bases to trimming and J lost 4 bases, with 17 bases between them.

The chain links TRBV6-6 to TRBJ1-1; D remains ambiguous. Germline CDR1 is MNHNY and CDR2 is SVGAGI (reference sequence). Trimming took off 2 bases at V and 1 base at J, with 8 bases between the two ends. The CDR3 runs to 14 residues. CDR3 loop: CASSYASGNTEAFF. In DNA form, the CDR3 reads TGTGCCAGCAGTTACGCTTCAGGGAACACTGAAGCTTTCTTT.

The chain employs TRBV19 and TRBJ2-5, with no clear D. The germline V and J ends were trimmed by 9 bases and 2 bases, with 19 bases remaining between them. The CDR3 consists of 15 residues. Germline V lookup: CDR1 LNHDA, CDR2 SQIVND (reference sequence). CDR3 sequence: CARVRHNKTQETQYF. DNA for the CDR3: TGTGCCAGAGTACGGCACAACAAGACTCAAGAGACCCAGTACTTC.

This chain connects TRBV4-1 to TRBJ1-1; 12 bases align to TRBD1. The CDR3 has 16 amino acids. With V trimmed by 5 bases and J by 4 bases, 8 bases remained unmatched. Germline CDR1 reads MGHRA; CDR2 reads YSYEKL. The CDR3 DNA reads TGCGCCAGCAGCACCGGGACAGGGGGCCGGAGCACTGAAGCTTTCTTT. As protein: CASSTGTGGRSTEAFF.

V and J are TRBV6-7 and TRBJ2-2; 11 nucleotides match TRBD2. TRBV6-7 is annotated as an ORF whose role is uncertain. CDR3 length equals 17 residues. V lost 6 bases, J lost 0 bases, and 6 bases stayed unmatched. The DNA for the CDR3 is TGTGCCAGCAGAATAGCGGGGGGGCCGGCGAACACCGGGGAGCTGTTTTTT. Translating it yields CASRIAGGPANTGELFF.

V gene TRBV3-1 (or the pseudogene TRBV3-2) combines with J gene TRBJ2-7; D not certain. The CDR3 totals 14 residues. Per germline, CDR1 LGHDT and CDR2 YNNKEL (reference sequence). The V gene lost 2 bases and the J gene lost 2 bases, with 10 bases spanning the gap. CDR3 nucleotide sequence: TGTGCCAGCAGCCAATCAAGCGTGACCTACGAGCAGTACTTC. It codes for CASSQSSVTYEQYF.

This chain links TRBV20-1 with TRBJ1-2; a weak D match, TRBD1 (6 bases). V lost 7 bases and J lost 8, with 11 bases in between. Per the germline V gene, CDR1 is DFQATT and CDR2 is SNEGSKA (reference sequence). The CDR3 runs 10 residues. Here the CDR3 reads CSVAGTGYTF. In DNA form, the CDR3 reads TGCAGTGTCGCCGGGACAGGCTACACCTTC.

This rearrangement joins TRBV6-1 to TRBJ1-2; weak D call: TRBD1 (5 bases). Per the germline V gene, CDR1 is MNHNS and CDR2 is SASEGT. This CDR3 comprises 13 residues. V lost 3 bases and J 3 bases, leaving 8 bases between the germline ends. The chain's CDR3 is CASSDRDDYGYTF. The CDR3 bases are TGTGCCAGCAGTGACAGGGATGACTATGGCTACACCTTC.

This chain connects TRBV4-3 to TRBJ2-3; 10 positions agree with TRBD1. There are 19 residues in the CDR3. Germline-derived CDR1 and CDR2 are LGHNA and YSLEER. Trimming took 1 base from V and 0 from J; bases not matched to a gene: 10. CDR3 region: CASSQGRTGGSASTDTQYF. CDR3 in DNA: TGCGCCAGCAGCCAAGGACGGACAGGGGGTTCGGCTAGCACAGATACGCAGTATTTT.

This clone was detected once. The chain carries TRBV5-8 and TRBJ2-4, with D uncertain. Germline V gene sequence: CDR1 SGHTS, CDR2 YDEGEE. The CDR3 is 12 residues long. The V gene lost 10 bases and the J gene lost 6 bases, with 14 bases spanning the gap. The CDR3 region is CAGTGFRNIQYF. CDR3 DNA: TGTGCCGGAACCGGGTTTAGAAACATTCAGTACTTC.

The chain is built from TRBV4-2 and TRBJ2-7; TRBD2 matches at 8 bases. The junction had 8 bases not matched to a gene; V was cut back by 0 bases and J by 7 bases. Per germline, CDR1 LGHNA and CDR2 YNFKEQ. The length of the CDR3 is 15 residues. The CDR3 region is CASSQDPRGAGEQYF. The CDR3 coding sequence is TGTGCCAGCAGCCAAGATCCGCGGGGGGCGGGTGAGCAGTACTTC.

A few counts support this clone. J is TRBJ2-2 and V is TRBV6-5, with 7 bases identical to TRBD1. This CDR3 contains 15 residues. Unmatched junction bases numbered 9, after V lost 8 bases and J lost 3 bases. In germline, CDR1 is MNHEY, CDR2 SVGAGI. As DNA, the CDR3 is TGTGCCAGCTCCTTAGACAGGGCCGACACCGGGGAGCTGTTTTTT. Amino acid sequence: CASSLDRADTGELFF.

The chain combines TRBV9 with TRBJ1-2; 11 bases are a match to TRBD1. In germline, CDR1 is SGDLS, CDR2 YYNGEE. J was trimmed by 7 bases and V by 0 bases; bases with no gene match: 11. This CDR3 is built from 17 residues. Written as DNA, the CDR3 is TGTGCCAGCAGCGTAGAAGGACAGGGGGCCTCCTTTGGTGGCTACACCTTC. Its protein product is CASSVEGQGASFGGYTF.

V usage is TRBV21-1 and J usage is TRBJ1-5. TRBV21-1 is a known pseudogene. This CDR3 is built from 17 residues. This CDR3 reads CASSKAPGGDSNQPQHF. The CDR3 coding sequence is TGTGCCAGCAGCAAAGCCCCGGGGGGAGATAGCAATCAGCCCCAGCATTTT.

The J gene is TRBJ2-5, the V gene TRBV7-9, with D maybe TRBD2 (6 bases). V dropped 5 bases and J dropped 4 bases, with 14 bases sitting between them. The CDR3 runs to 14 residues. Germline V CDR1 and CDR2: SEHNR, FQNEAQ (reference sequence). This CDR3 reads CASSLPGLLETQYF. The CDR3 DNA follows: TGTGCCAGCAGCCTACCGGGACTTCTAGAGACCCAGTACTTC.

The rearrangement links TRBV5-8 to TRBJ2-5; the match to TRBD1 covers 10 bases. The ends lost 4 bases at V and 5 bases at J; junction bases unmatched: 8. Germline V gene sequence: CDR1 SGHTS, CDR2 YDEGEE. This CDR3 comprises 15 residues. DNA for the CDR3: TGTGCCAGCAGCCCCGGGACAGGGGTCGGTGAGACCCAGTACTTC. This translates into CASSPGTGVGETQYF. The variable domain in full, completed from reference TRBV5-8 and TRBJ2-5, reads EAGVTQSPTHLIKTRGQQATLRCSPISGHTSVYWYQQALGLGLQFLLWYDEGEERNRGNFPPRFSGRQFPNYSSELNVNALELEDSALYLCASSPGTGVGETQYFGPGTRLLVL.

This clone has a single count. V is TRBV19 and J is TRBJ2-7, with D perhaps matching TRBD2 (5 bases). Looked up from germline, CDR1 is LNHDA and CDR2 is SQIVND (reference sequence). This CDR3 comprises 16 residues. Trimming removed 1 base from V and 1 base from J, with 14 bases in between. CDR3 coding DNA: TGTGCCAGTAGTATAGTTTACCGAAGACTATCCTACGAGCAGTACTTC. Translation gives CASSIVYRRLSYEQYF.

This rearrangement joins TRBV24-1 to TRBJ2-3, with 10 bases that match TRBD1. CDR3 size: 14 residues. The junction had 6 bases not matched to a gene; V was cut back by 10 bases and J by 3 bases. Germline CDR1 KGHDR, CDR2 SFDVKD. The CDR3 spells CATAGQGGTDTQYF. The CDR3 coding sequence is TGTGCCACTGCAGGACAGGGGGGGACAGATACGCAGTATTTT.

This rearrangement joins TRBV7-3 to TRBJ1-1, with D possibly being TRBD1 (6 bases). Germline V lookup: CDR1 SGHTA, CDR2 FQGTGA. The CDR3 has 13 amino acids. Between the trimmed V and J ends, which lost 6 bases and 3 bases, there was a span of 11 bases. CDR3 sequence: CASRWGRDTEAFF. CDR3 coding DNA: TGTGCCAGCAGATGGGGGCGTGACACTGAAGCTTTCTTT.

The rearrangement joins TRBV19 to TRBJ2-7; TRBD1 matches 7 bases. Trimming at V came to 5 bases and at J to 4 bases, leaving 5 bases not matched to a gene. Germline V gene sequence: CDR1 LNHDA, CDR2 SQIVND (reference sequence). This CDR3 contains 13 residues. This chain's CDR3 is CASSPGQRYEQYF. The CDR3 nucleotides are TGTGCCAGTAGTCCGGGACAGAGGTACGAGCAGTACTTC.

The chain carries TRBV9 and TRBJ1-1; D remains ambiguous. Trimming removed 3 bases at V and 1 base at J, with 10 bases between. The CDR3 totals 14 residues. Germline CDR1 reads SGDLS; CDR2 reads YYNGEE. This CDR3 reads CASSEGGWNTEAFF. DNA of the CDR3: TGTGCCAGCAGCGAGGGAGGGTGGAACACTGAAGCTTTCTTT.

The CDR3 loop is CASSYTLTSGDLRETQYF. The CDR3, as DNA: TGTGCCAGCAGTTACACGCTGACTAGCGGGGATCTGCGTGAGACCCAGTACTTC. The chain uses TRBV6-2 or TRBV6-3 and TRBJ2-5, with TRBD2 matching 11 bases. This CDR3 spans 18 amino acids. Germline lookup yields CDR1 MNHEY and CDR2 SVGEGT. With 2 bases clipped from V and 5 bases from J, the junction kept 13 bases outside the gene matches.

This chain links TRBV28 with TRBJ1-1; D remains unclear. The CDR3 is 14 residues long. V was shortened by 3 bases and J by 5 bases, with 13 bases between the two germline ends. Per the germline V gene, CDR1 is MDHEN and CDR2 is SYDVKM. CDR3 nucleotide sequence: TGTGCCAGCAGTTTTGTGAGGAGGGAAACTGAAGCTTTCTTT. The encoded protein is CASSFVRRETEAFF.